The entry that follows covers one T cell receptor beta chain sequence. Antigen: not known. The sample originates from a study of neoadjuvant anti-PD-1 for oral cavity cancer. Whole-study context: Most patients had three to four biweekly doses of 3 mg/kg nivolumab before resection. Patients without progression got a fourth dose around day 43.

Most PBMC samples had approximately 480 ng input DNA in six replicates. Sequenced by immunoSEQ multiplex PCR; TCRdb stores in-frame clones only, minus some. The table includes around 81,000 clones, 70% to 85% detected once. Study findings and constraints: Post-nivolumab, blood T cell clonality was significantly elevated in non-responders.

There are 14 residues in the CDR3. The germline V and J ends were trimmed by 5 bases and 2 bases, with 10 bases remaining between them. Germline lookup yields CDR1 MNHEY and CDR2 SVGAGI. The sequence came from a person aged 35-79 years with oral cavity squamous cell carcinoma. This chain links TRBV6-5 with TRBJ1-5; maybe TRBD1 (5 bases). Specimen: PBMCs, collected before nivolumab (anti-PD-1) treatment. DNA for the CDR3: TGTGCCAGCAGTAGGGGTTCACGCAATCAGCCCCAGCATTTT. Translating gives CASSRGSRNQPQHF.